The sequence of this T cell receptor (beta chain) was determined in a study of T cells in tuberculosis. Notes on the study in general: The stringent gate may have excluded weak CD1B-GMM tetramer binders.

Assay: immunoSEQ multiplex PCR; the TCRdb copy retains only in-frame clones and omits some. The sample lists about 58,000 clones, roughly 86% seen once, with around a fifth in the top ten. After thawing and overnight rest, PBMC were stained with GMM-loaded CD1B tetramer, viability dye and anti-CD3 for sorting. The CD1B tetramers carried C32 glucose monomycolate purified from Rhodococcus equi. CD14-expressing monocytes were removed from PBMC before cryopreservation and sorting. Tetramer-negative cells, roughly 97,000 per donor, were also sorted. Sequencing was performed on CD1b-GMM tetramer-negative cells sorted from PBMCs. The sequence was obtained from an adult woman with latent tuberculosis.

CDR3 in DNA: TGTGCCAGCTCACCACCGCAACAGGGATCCTACGAGCAGTACTTC. Protein: CASSPPQQGSYEQYF. V usage is TRBV18 and J usage is TRBJ2-7; possibly TRBD1 for D (6 bases). The V and J ends lost 0 bases and 1 base respectively, with 10 bases between them. Germline V gene lookup returns CDR1 KGHSH and CDR2 LQKENI. The CDR3 runs 15 residues.